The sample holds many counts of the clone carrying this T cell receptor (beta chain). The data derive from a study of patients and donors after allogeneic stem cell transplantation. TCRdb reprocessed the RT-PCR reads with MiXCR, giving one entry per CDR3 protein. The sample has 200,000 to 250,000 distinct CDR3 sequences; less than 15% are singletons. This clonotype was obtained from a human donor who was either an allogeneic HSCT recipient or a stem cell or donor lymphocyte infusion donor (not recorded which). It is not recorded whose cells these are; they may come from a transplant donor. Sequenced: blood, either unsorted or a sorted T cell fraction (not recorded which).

CDR3 DNA: TGTGCCAGCAGCTTACGATTGGCGGGAGAAGGAGAGACCCAGTACTTC. Protein sequence: CASSLRLAGEGETQYF. The chain has TRBV7-3 and TRBJ2-5, with 7 nucleotides matching TRBD2. Germline assignment: CDR1 SGHTA and CDR2 FQGTGA. The CDR3 is 16 amino acids. Trimming at V came to 2 bases and at J to 4 bases, leaving 10 bases not matched to a gene.